This T cell receptor beta chain originates from a study of T cell repertoires in cytomegalovirus infection. For the study at large: Recently identified HLA-C-restricted CMV epitopes were used, and well-studied HLA-B-restricted CMV epitopes were used as well. TCR beta signatures that were public indicated CMV infection and matching HLA type.

TCRdb fed the reads into MiXCR, producing one record per CDR3 protein. The sample yields about 130,000 distinct CDR3 sequences, roughly 32% seen once. Study-wide findings and caveats: CMV-specific TCR beta clonotypes restricted by HLA-C were the ones dominating the ex vivo response.

This clonotype was observed once. The target antigen is unknown. Source: CD8+ T cells from cultured PBMCs, taken from culture after CMV antigen stimulation. The TCR comes from a human donor in good health (CMV status not recorded). Some clones in this sample may be carry-over from other donors' samples.

The CDR3 coding sequence is TGTGCCAGCAGCCAAAGTTTTGGCGGGAATGAGCAGTTCTTC. Translation gives CASSQSFGGNEQFF. This chain joins TRBV3-1 and TRBJ2-1, with D perhaps matching TRBD2 (5 bases). This CDR3 has 14 amino acids. Deletions cut 2 bases from V and 7 bases from J, with 12 bases between. Looked up from germline, CDR1 is LGHDT and CDR2 is YNNKEL (reference sequence).